This T cell receptor beta chain came from a study of shared clonotypes between healthy human individuals. Study background: Each donor's CD8 memory used one plate, CD8 naive two, each CD4 subset three.

CD45RA+ naive and CD45RA-negative memory subsets were separated from CD4+ cells. Germline V gene sequence: CDR1 MNHEY, CDR2 SMNVEV (reference sequence). The CDR3 is 15 amino acids. V gave up 5 bases and J gave up 0 bases, with 10 bases separating them. Sorted-subset replicate PCR reactions contained 150 to 200 ng DNA, corresponding to about 30,000 T cell genomes. Sequenced by immunoSEQ multiplex PCR; TCRdb stores in-frame clones only, minus some. The sample contains roughly 530,000 clones, around 96% of which appear only once. The study, taken as a whole, reports: Limited genetic and exposure-history diversity came from having few donors.

This clone appeared a single time. Antigen specificity is unknown. V usage is TRBV27 and J usage is TRBJ1-4; D is unclear. Sample: naive CD4+ T cells sorted from blood. Subset described: CD45RA+ positively selected. The clonotype was recovered from a woman aged 25 to 45 in good health. The CDR3 bases are TGTGCCAGCAGTCGGGTGCCGGCAACTAATGAAAAACTGTTTTTT. This gives the protein CASSRVPATNEKLFF. Variable domain in full (rest from reference TRBV27 and TRBJ1-4): EAQVTQNPRYLITVTGKKLTVTCSQNMNHEYMSWYRQDPGLGLRQIYYSMNVEVTDKGDVPEGYKVSRKEKRNFPLILESPSPNQTSLYFCASSRVPATNEKLFFGSGTQLSVL.